This T cell receptor (beta chain) was sequenced in a study of blood T cell repertoires in COVID-19. Study-wide context: Both acute and convalescent COVID-19 samples were obtained from the United States, Italy and Spain. Nucleic acid was either cDNA or gDNA, and it came from T cells, B-cell-depleted T cells, or PBMCs.

V lost 3 bases and J lost 4; bases outside the gene matches: 7. CDR1 SGDLS and CDR2 YYNGEE come from the germline V gene. The CDR3 spans 15 residues. Repertoires were generated with immunoSEQ multiplex PCR, while TCRdb's copy carries only in-frame clones and drops some. The sample consists of about 100,000 clones, approximately 91% of them appearing once. This TCR came from a man between 45 and 60 years old with active COVID-19. The gene calls are TRBV9 and TRBJ2-1, with TRBD2 matching over 7 bases. Sequencing was done on a sample of peripheral blood. The DNA of the CDR3 is TGTGCCAGCAGCGCGAGCGGGGAAGGTTACAATGAGCAGTTCTTC. It yields the protein CASSASGEGYNEQFF.